This T cell receptor beta chain comes out of a study of cytotoxic CD8 clonotypes in ibrutinib-treated CLL. Study-level points and caveats: Public clonotypes showed up rarely, and on treatment they shrank or held steady.

The data were produced by immunoSEQ multiplex PCR, yet TCRdb's version contains in-frame clones alone and is incomplete. Altogether some 160,000 clones are present, 70% to 85% being singletons, with the ten largest covering roughly 2%. Worth noting for this clone: Its antigen is still unknown.

The trim removed 0 bases at V and 5 bases at J, leaving 9 bases unmatched. Per germline, CDR1 SGHTA and CDR2 FQGTGA. The CDR3 runs to 17 residues. This chain connects TRBV7-3 to TRBJ2-2; 7 bases fit TRBD1. The clonotype originates from a human donor with chronic lymphocytic leukemia. Source: PBMCs, taken after 12 months of ibrutinib treatment. The CDR3: CASSLTDGTVGTGELFF. The CDR3 DNA sequence: TGTGCCAGCAGCTTAACGGATGGGACAGTAGGAACCGGGGAGCTGTTTTTT.